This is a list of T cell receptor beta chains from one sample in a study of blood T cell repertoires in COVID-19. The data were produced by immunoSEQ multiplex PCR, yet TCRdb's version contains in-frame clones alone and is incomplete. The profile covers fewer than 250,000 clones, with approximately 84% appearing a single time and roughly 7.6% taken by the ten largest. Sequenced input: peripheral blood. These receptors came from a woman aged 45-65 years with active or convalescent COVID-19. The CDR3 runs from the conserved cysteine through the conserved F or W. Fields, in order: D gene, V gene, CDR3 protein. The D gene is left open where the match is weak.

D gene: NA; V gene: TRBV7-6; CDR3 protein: CASSHAVFWFF
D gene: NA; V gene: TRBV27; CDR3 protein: CASSLSRRGDSNQPQHF
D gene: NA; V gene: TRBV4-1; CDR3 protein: CASSQEASYGYTF
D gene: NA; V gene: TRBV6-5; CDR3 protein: CASSREMNTEAFF
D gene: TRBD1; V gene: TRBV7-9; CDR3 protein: CASSLTGDTEAFF
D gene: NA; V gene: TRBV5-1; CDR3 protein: CASREGFNYGYTF
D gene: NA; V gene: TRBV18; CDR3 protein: CASFTGQGKTHEQYF
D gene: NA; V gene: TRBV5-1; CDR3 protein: CASSGRGNTEAFF
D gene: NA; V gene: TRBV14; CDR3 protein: CASSQERGGDSGNTIYF
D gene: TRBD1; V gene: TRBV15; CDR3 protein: CATSRSRDRNEKLFF
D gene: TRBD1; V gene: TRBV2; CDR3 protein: CASSGDRGQGETQYF
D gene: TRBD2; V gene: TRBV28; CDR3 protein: CASSSGGAVIEQYF
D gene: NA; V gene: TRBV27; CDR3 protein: CASSRHWDEQFF
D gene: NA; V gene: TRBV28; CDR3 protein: CASTGGKGGNTIYF
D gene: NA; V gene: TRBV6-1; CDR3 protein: CASSETGVGQPQHF
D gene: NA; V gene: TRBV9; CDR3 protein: CASSGGYNQPQHF
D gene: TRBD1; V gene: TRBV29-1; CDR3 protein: CSGGQMNTEAFF
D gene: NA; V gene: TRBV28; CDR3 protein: CASSWRGQETQYF
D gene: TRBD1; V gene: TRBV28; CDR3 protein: CASSLTGQGNWQIYSPLHF
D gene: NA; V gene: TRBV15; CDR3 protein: CATSREMLALNEKLFF
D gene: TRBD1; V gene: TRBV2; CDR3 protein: CASSDRGGNTIYF
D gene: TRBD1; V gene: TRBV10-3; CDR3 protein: CAISANRDRVNTEAFF
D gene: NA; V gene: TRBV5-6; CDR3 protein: CACRQGGANQPQHF
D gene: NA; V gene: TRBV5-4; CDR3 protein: CASSLVASGAIGPLHF
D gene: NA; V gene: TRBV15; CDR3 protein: CATSRGRVYGYTF
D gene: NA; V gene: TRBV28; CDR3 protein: CASSLRWGQAFF
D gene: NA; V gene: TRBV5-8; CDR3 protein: CASSFQGFIVNTEAFF
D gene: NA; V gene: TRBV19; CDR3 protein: CASSIGPRGIPDTQYF
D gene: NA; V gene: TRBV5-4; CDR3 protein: CASSPTPAGQPQHF
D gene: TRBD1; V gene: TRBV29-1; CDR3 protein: CSVELRGLGNYGYTF
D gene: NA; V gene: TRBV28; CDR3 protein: CATSKSGIQETQYF
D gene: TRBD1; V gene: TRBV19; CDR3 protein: CASSGQGARNEQFF
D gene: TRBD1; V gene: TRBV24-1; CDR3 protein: CATSPGTGGWGTGELFF
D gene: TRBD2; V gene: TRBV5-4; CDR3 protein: CASSLGTSVFLGELFF
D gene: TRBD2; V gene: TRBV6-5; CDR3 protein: CASSPLAGVTDTQYF
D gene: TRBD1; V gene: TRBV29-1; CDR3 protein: CSVSRGLNTEAFF
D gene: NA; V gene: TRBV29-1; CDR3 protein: CSVSRGGTEAFF
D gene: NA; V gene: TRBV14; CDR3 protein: CASSQYMNTEAFF
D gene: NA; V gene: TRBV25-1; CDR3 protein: CASSGRYSNEKLFF
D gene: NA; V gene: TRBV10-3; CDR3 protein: CAISVGGGGETQYF
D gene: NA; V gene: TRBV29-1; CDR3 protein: CSAGDIDSFF
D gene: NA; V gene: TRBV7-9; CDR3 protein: CASSPASSGIRTEAFF
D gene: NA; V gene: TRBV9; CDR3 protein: CASSVGLNTGELFF
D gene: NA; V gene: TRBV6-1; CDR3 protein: CASSGTGGGGLNSPLHF
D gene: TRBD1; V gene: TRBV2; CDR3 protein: CATRGDRPNYGYTF